Below, 22 T cell receptor beta chains from the same sample are listed, as sequenced in a study of T cell repertoires in cytomegalovirus infection. Each CDR3 protein gets one entry after TCRdb re-called the reads with MiXCR. Of some 390,000 distinct CDR3 sequences listed, 15% to 20% are singletons. The sample comprised PBMCs. All receptors come from a human donor in good health (CMV status not recorded). Some clones in this sample may be carry-over from other donors' samples.

The chain employs TRBV15 and TRBJ2-1; 9 bases align to TRBD2. This CDR3 region has 18 residues. Germline values: CDR1 LNHNV, CDR2 YYDKDF (reference sequence). V was clipped by 0 bases and J by 2 bases; unmatched bases: 8. The CDR3: CATSRDGASGKPYNEQFF. The DNA for the CDR3 is TGTGCCACCAGCAGAGATGGGGCTAGCGGGAAGCCCTACAATGAGCAGTTCTTC.

The chain joins TRBV4-3 to TRBJ1-4, with D possibly matching TRBD1 (5 bases). V lost 0 bases and J 5 bases, leaving 10 bases between the germline ends. The V gene's germline CDR1 is LGHNA and CDR2 YSLEER. This CDR3 contains 15 residues. CDR3 DNA sequence: TGCGCCAGCAGCCAAGATCCGACAGCAAATGAAAAACTGTTTTTT. This encodes CASSQDPTANEKLFF.

The V and J genes are TRBV5-5 and TRBJ1-2; the D gene is possibly TRBD1 (5 bases). CDR3 size: 12 residues. Between the trimmed V and J ends, which lost 4 bases and 8 bases, there was a span of 12 bases. Germline V gene data show CDR1 as SGHKS and CDR2 as YYEKEE (reference sequence). The CDR3 bases are TGTGCCAGCAGCCCGGACAACCTGGGCTACACCTTC. This gives the protein CASSPDNLGYTF. Combining the CDR3 with reference TRBV5-5 and TRBJ1-2 gives the whole variable domain DAGVTQSPTHLIKTRGQQVTLRCSPISGHKSVSWYQQVLGQGPQFIFQYYEKEERGRGNFPDRFSARQFPNYSSELNVNALLLGDSALYLCASSPDNLGYTFGSGTRLTVV.

The chain employs TRBV19 and TRBJ2-1; D gene ambiguous. The CDR3 has 12 amino acids. CDR1 and CDR2 from the germline V gene are LNHDA and SQIVND (reference sequence). V lost 6 bases to trimming and J lost 15 bases, with 18 bases between them. The chain's CDR3 is CASSGPRKVSFF. Here the CDR3 DNA reads TGTGCCAGTAGCGGGCCCCGAAAAGTTTCGTTCTTC.

This clonotype was seen ten or more times. The gene calls are TRBV10-3 and TRBJ1-1; D is undetermined. The V end lost 2 bases, the J end lost 7 bases, and 5 bases lay between the germline ends. The CDR3 loop spans 11 amino acids. The germline V gene encodes CDR1 ENHRY and CDR2 SYGVKD. The DNA for the CDR3 is TGTGCCATCAGTGAGGGCGGTGAAGCTTTCTTT. It translates to CAISEGGEAFF.

This clonotype was counted ten times or more. CDR3 nucleotides: TGTGCCACCCTTACTGCGGGACTAGCGGGAGCGGCTGAGCAGTTCTTC. Translation gives CATLTAGLAGAAEQFF. V is TRBV12-3 or TRBV12-4 and J is TRBJ2-1; TRBD2 matches at 14 bases. The V gene end was trimmed by 10 bases and the J gene end by 9 bases; junction bases not matched to a gene: 14. The CDR3 spans 16 residues.

The gene calls are TRBV2 and TRBJ2-3, with D hard to call. The V end lost 10 bases, the J end lost 2 bases, and 16 bases lay between the germline ends. This CDR3 has 14 amino acids. Germline V gene data show CDR1 as SNHLY and CDR2 as FYNNEI. The CDR3 spells CAILLGRNTDTQYF. In DNA form, the CDR3 reads TGTGCCATCCTCCTTGGGCGAAACACAGATACGCAGTATTTT. Filled out from reference TRBV2 and TRBJ2-3, the complete variable domain reads EPEVTQTPSHQVTQMGQEVILRCVPISNHLYFYWYRQILGQKVEFLVSFYNNEISEKSEIFDDQFSVERPDGSNFTLKIRSTKLEDSAMYFCAILLGRNTDTQYFGPGTRLTVL.

This clonotype occurred a few times. V is TRBV2 and J is TRBJ2-1, with TRBD2 matching over 8 bases. The CDR3 totals 15 residues. Germline lookup yields CDR1 SNHLY and CDR2 FYNNEI. The J segment lost 8 bases and the V segment lost 2 bases, leaving 8 bases of the junction unmatched. The CDR3 is CASSELGLGMDEQFF. DNA for the CDR3: TGTGCCAGCAGTGAACTGGGACTAGGGATGGATGAGCAGTTCTTC.

This clonotype has just a few counts. The chain carries TRBV20-1 and TRBJ1-1; maybe TRBD1 (6 bases). V was trimmed by 4 bases and J by 1 base, leaving 13 bases between them. Germline loops: CDR1 DFQATT, CDR2 SNEGSKA (reference sequence). The CDR3 covers 14 residues. CDR3 DNA sequence: TGCAGTGCTAACCGACAGGTGGGGAACACTGAAGCTTTCTTT. Its protein is CSANRQVGNTEAFF.

This clonotype occurred a few times. As DNA, the CDR3 is TGTGCCAGCAGCTTAGCGGCGGCCAACACTGAAGCTTTCTTT. Translation: CASSLAAANTEAFF. This chain connects TRBV7-8 to TRBJ1-1; D gene ambiguous. CDR1 is SGHVS and CDR2 is FQNEAQ in the germline V gene. Between the trimmed V and J ends, which lost 0 bases and 2 bases, there was a span of 7 bases. The CDR3 runs 14 residues. The variable domain in full, with the rest retrieved from reference TRBV7-8 and TRBJ1-1, is GAGVSQSPRYKVAKRGQDVALRCDPISGHVSLFWYQQALGQGPEFLTYFQNEAQLDKSGLPSDRFFAERPEGSVSTLKIQRTQQEDSAVYLCASSLAAANTEAFFGQGTRLTVV.

This clonotype was recorded a few times. The V gene is TRBV7-6, the J gene TRBJ1-4, with D unclear. V lost 5 bases to trimming and J lost 0 bases, with 10 bases between them. The CDR3 runs 15 residues. Germline CDR1 reads SGHVS; CDR2 reads FNYEAQ. DNA for the CDR3: TGTGCCAGCAGCGCCCGACACGCAACTAATGAAAAACTGTTTTTT. Amino acids: CASSARHATNEKLFF.

This clonotype was recorded at least ten times. The chain links TRBV6-1 to TRBJ2-3; 9 nucleotides match TRBD1. The germline V gene encodes CDR1 MNHNS and CDR2 SASEGT. The CDR3 sequence is 13 residues long. V shed 6 bases, J shed 4 bases, and the junction held 2 bases outside the gene matches. The CDR3 reads CASRQGASDTQYF. CDR3 coding DNA: TGTGCCAGCAGACAGGGGGCGTCAGATACGCAGTATTTT.

This clonotype was detected ten times or more. V gene TRBV7-2 combines with J gene TRBJ2-5; 14 bases fit TRBD2. Per germline, CDR1 SGHTA and CDR2 FQGNSA. The CDR3 length is 18 residues. Trimming took 3 bases from V and 4 from J; bases not matched to a gene: 10. Here the CDR3 DNA reads TGTGCCAGCAGCTTTCGCCCCGGGACTAGCGGGAGCGCAGAGACCCAGTACTTC. Protein: CASSFRPGTSGSAETQYF.

This clonotype has more than one count but fewer than ten. This chain uses TRBV12-5 with TRBJ2-7; no clear D gene. Deletions cut 1 base from V and 4 bases from J, with 5 bases between. Germline lookup yields CDR1 LGHNT and CDR2 FRNRAP. This CDR3 is built from 12 residues. The CDR3 coding sequence is TGTGCTAGTGGTTTGGGTCAATACGAGCAGTACTTC. Amino acid sequence: CASGLGQYEQYF. The whole variable domain, remainder taken from reference TRBV12-5 and TRBJ2-7, is DARVTQTPRHKVTEMGQEVTMRCQPILGHNTVFWYRQTMMQGLELLAYFRNRAPLDDSGMPKDRFSAEMPDATLATLKIQPSEPRDSAVYFCASGLGQYEQYFGPGTRLTVT.

The V gene is TRBV7-7, the J gene TRBJ2-3; weak D call: TRBD2 (6 bases). This CDR3 has 13 residues. The germline CDR1 and CDR2 sequences are SSHAT and FNYEAQ (reference sequence). Trimming stripped 0 bases from V and 6 bases from J, with 7 bases between. CDR3 in DNA: TGTGCCAGCAGCTTAGCGGAGGGGGATACGCAGTATTTT. Translated: CASSLAEGDTQYF.

This clonotype was seen ten or more times. The rearrangement joins TRBV7-6 to TRBJ2-7; no reliable D call. The germline V and J ends were trimmed by 2 bases and 4 bases, with 12 bases remaining between them. This CDR3 comprises 14 residues. CDR1 and CDR2 from the germline V gene are SGHVS and FNYEAQ. The CDR3 DNA reads TGTGCCAGCAGCTTATCGAGCTCTGCTTACGAGCAGTACTTC. Its translation: CASSLSSSAYEQYF. The complete variable domain, with remaining parts taken from reference TRBV7-6 and TRBJ2-7, reads GAGVSQSPRYKVTKRGQDVALRCDPISGHVSLYWYRQALGQGPEFLTYFNYEAQQDKSGLPNDRFSAERPEGSISTLTIQRTEQRDSAMYRCASSLSSSAYEQYFGPGTRLTVT.

J is TRBJ2-7 and V is TRBV7-8; D is possibly TRBD1 (5 bases). V lost 5 bases to trimming and J lost 3 bases, with 23 bases between them. The CDR3 is made up of 17 amino acids. Germline assignment: CDR1 SGHVS and CDR2 FQNEAQ. This chain's CDR3 is CASSKQGDSLYFYEQYF. CDR3 DNA sequence: TGTGCCAGCAGCAAACAAGGCGACAGCCTATACTTCTACGAGCAGTACTTC.

The chain carries TRBV12-3 or TRBV12-4 and TRBJ1-4, with 8 bases identical to TRBD1. The CDR3 sequence is 14 residues long. Trimming removed 6 bases from V and 5 bases from J; junction bases left unmatched: 5. This CDR3 is CASRFRQGNEKLFF. The CDR3 bases are TGTGCCAGCAGATTCAGACAGGGGAATGAAAAACTGTTTTTT.

As DNA, the CDR3 is TGTGCCAGCAGCTTGGAGGGACACCTGGGGACTGAAGCTTTCTTT. This gives the protein CASSLEGHLGTEAFF. J is TRBJ1-1 and V is TRBV5-5, with D tentatively TRBD1 (6 bases). This CDR3 contains 15 residues. From germline, CDR1 is SGHKS and CDR2 YYEKEE (reference sequence). The ends were cut back, 0 bases at V and 5 bases at J, with 14 bases in the middle.

This clonotype showed up many times. This chain connects TRBV20-1 to TRBJ2-3; tentatively, D is TRBD1 (6 bases). The germline CDR1 and CDR2 sequences are DFQATT and SNEGSKA (reference sequence). CDR3 length: 14 amino acids. V was clipped by 5 bases and J by 0 bases, with 12 bases between them. The CDR3 bases are TGCAGTGCTGATGGGACATCTAGCACAGATACGCAGTATTTT. This codes for CSADGTSSTDTQYF.

The CDR3 coding sequence is TGTGCCAACCACATACGGGCAGATACGCAGTATTTT. This encodes CANHIRADTQYF. The J gene is TRBJ2-3, the V gene TRBV2; D not certain. CDR3 size: 12 residues. Trimming took off 10 bases at V and 4 bases at J, with 12 bases between the two ends. The germline V gene encodes CDR1 SNHLY and CDR2 FYNNEI.

The chain is built from TRBV18 and TRBJ2-7; tentatively, D is TRBD1 or TRBD2 (5 bases each). Trimming pared 3 bases from V and 2 bases from J, leaving 14 bases between. The germline gives CDR1 KGHSH, CDR2 LQKENI. CDR3 length equals 15 residues. CDR3 sequence: CASSPPRGVTYEQYF. The CDR3 bases are TGTGCCAGCTCACCCCCGAGGGGAGTAACCTACGAGCAGTACTTC.